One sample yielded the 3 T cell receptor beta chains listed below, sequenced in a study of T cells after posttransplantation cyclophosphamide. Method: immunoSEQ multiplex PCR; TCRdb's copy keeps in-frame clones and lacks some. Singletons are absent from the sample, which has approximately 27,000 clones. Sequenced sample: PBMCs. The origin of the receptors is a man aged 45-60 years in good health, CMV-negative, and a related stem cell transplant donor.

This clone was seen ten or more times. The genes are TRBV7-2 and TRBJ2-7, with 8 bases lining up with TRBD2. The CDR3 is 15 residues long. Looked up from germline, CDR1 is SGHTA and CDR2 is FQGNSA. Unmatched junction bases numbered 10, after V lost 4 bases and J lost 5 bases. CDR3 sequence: CASSSQNSGSDEQYF. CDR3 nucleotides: TGTGCCAGCAGCTCCCAAAACAGCGGGAGTGACGAGCAGTACTTC.

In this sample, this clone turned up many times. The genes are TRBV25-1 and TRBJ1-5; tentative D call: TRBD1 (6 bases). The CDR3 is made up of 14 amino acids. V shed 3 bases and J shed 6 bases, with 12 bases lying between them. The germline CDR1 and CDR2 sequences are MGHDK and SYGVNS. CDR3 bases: TGTGCCAGCAGTGATAGGGGGTACCGTCAGCCCCAGCATTTT. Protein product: CASSDRGYRQPQHF. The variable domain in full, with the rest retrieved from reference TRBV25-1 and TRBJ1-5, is EADIYQTPRYLVIGTGKKITLECSQTMGHDKMYWYQQDPGMELHLIHYSYGVNSTEKGDLSSESTVSRIRTEHFPLTLESARPSHTSQYLCASSDRGYRQPQHFGDGTRLSIL.

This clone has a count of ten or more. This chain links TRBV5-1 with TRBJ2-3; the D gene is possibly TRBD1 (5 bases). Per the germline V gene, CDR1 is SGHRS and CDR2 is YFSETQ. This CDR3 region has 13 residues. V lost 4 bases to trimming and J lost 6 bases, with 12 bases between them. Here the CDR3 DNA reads TGCGCCAGCAGCCCGAGCTGGGGCGATACGCAGTATTTT. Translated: CASSPSWGDTQYF. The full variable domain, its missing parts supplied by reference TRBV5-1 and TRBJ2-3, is KAGVTQTPRYLIKTRGQQVTLSCSPISGHRSVSWYQQTPGQGLQFLFEYFSETQRNKGNFPGRFSGRQFSNSRSEMNVSTLELGDSALYLCASSPSWGDTQYFGPGTRLTVL.